Listed below are T cell receptor beta chains from one sample, sequenced in a study of T-cell reconstitution after alpha-beta-depleted transplantation in children. Each CDR3 protein is one row after TCRdb ran MiXCR on the PCR reads. This table holds around 530,000 distinct CDR3 sequences, around a third found once. Here the sequenced sample was PBMCs from the stem cell graft donor, taken from the stem cell graft. The source of these receptors is a human donor who donated a stem cell graft to a child with aplastic anemia. Each CDR3 is given with its conserved first and last residue. Fields, in order: V gene, J gene, D gene, clone size, CDR3 protein, CDR3 DNA. The D gene is left open where the match is weak. Size tells how often a clone was seen (once, few, many) or the class of an expanded clone, and some rows leave it out.

v_call: TRBV6-2/TRBV6-3
j_call: TRBJ2-3
d_call: .
clone_size: .
cdr3_aa: CASSLRLGDTQYF
cdr3_nt: TGTGCCAGCAGTCTCCGCCTGGGGGATACGCAGTATTTT

v_call: TRBV24-1
j_call: TRBJ1-2
d_call: .
clone_size: .
cdr3_aa: CATSDSAIQDGYTF
cdr3_nt: TGTGCCACCAGTGATTCCGCCATACAGGATGGCTACACCTTC

v_call: TRBV5-1
j_call: TRBJ2-2
d_call: .
clone_size: .
cdr3_aa: CASSLVASAGELFF
cdr3_nt: TGCGCCAGCAGCTTGGTGGCTAGCGCCGGGGAGCTGTTTTTT

v_call: TRBV5-1
j_call: TRBJ2-1
d_call: .
clone_size: .
cdr3_aa: CASSLGLAQVDYNEQFF
cdr3_nt: TGCGCCAGCAGCTTGGGGCTAGCGCAGGTAGACTACAATGAGCAGTTCTTC

v_call: TRBV20-1
j_call: TRBJ1-2
d_call: .
clone_size: .
cdr3_aa: CSAWEGRFYGYTF
cdr3_nt: TGCAGTGCTTGGGAGGGCCGATTCTATGGCTACACCTTC

v_call: TRBV29-1
j_call: TRBJ2-4
d_call: .
clone_size: few
cdr3_aa: CSVKTKAKNIQYF
cdr3_nt: TGCAGCGTTAAGACAAAAGCCAAAAACATTCAGTACTTC

v_call: TRBV29-1
j_call: TRBJ2-1
d_call: TRBD2
clone_size: .
cdr3_aa: CSGSLAGGGNEQFF
cdr3_nt: TGCAGCGGCTCCCTAGCGGGGGGTGGCAATGAGCAGTTCTTC

v_call: TRBV29-1
j_call: TRBJ2-1
d_call: .
clone_size: .
cdr3_aa: CSVLQRPYNEQFF
cdr3_nt: TGCAGCGTTCTACAGAGACCCTACAATGAGCAGTTCTTC

v_call: TRBV6-2/TRBV6-3
j_call: TRBJ1-1
d_call: .
clone_size: .
cdr3_aa: CASSYGWTEAFF
cdr3_nt: TGTGCCAGCAGTTATGGGTGGACTGAAGCTTTCTTT

v_call: TRBV23-1
j_call: TRBJ2-5
d_call: .
clone_size: .
cdr3_aa: CASSQSGGRGETQYF
cdr3_nt: TGCGCCAGCAGTCAATCCGGCGGGCGCGGGGAGACCCAGTACTTC

v_call: TRBV19
j_call: TRBJ2-5
d_call: .
clone_size: .
cdr3_aa: CASAERGETQYF
cdr3_nt: TGTGCCAGTGCCGAGAGAGGGGAGACCCAGTACTTC

v_call: TRBV29-1
j_call: TRBJ1-4
d_call: .
clone_size: .
cdr3_aa: CSVGGTTNEKLFF
cdr3_nt: TGCAGCGTTGGTGGGACAACTAATGAAAAACTGTTTTTT

v_call: TRBV29-1
j_call: TRBJ1-2
d_call: .
clone_size: .
cdr3_aa: CSVRARGAGYTF
cdr3_nt: TGCAGCGTCCGAGCACGGGGCGCTGGCTACACCTTC

v_call: TRBV7-2
j_call: TRBJ1-1
d_call: TRBD1
clone_size: .
cdr3_aa: CASSLPILTGVNTEAFF
cdr3_nt: TGTGCCAGCAGCTTACCGATACTGACAGGGGTGAACACTGAAGCTTTCTTT

v_call: TRBV20-1
j_call: TRBJ1-4
d_call: .
clone_size: .
cdr3_aa: CSAQDPRGEKLFF
cdr3_nt: TGCAGTGCTCAGGACCCAAGGGGGGAAAAACTGTTTTTT

v_call: TRBV7-8
j_call: TRBJ2-1
d_call: TRBD2
clone_size: .
cdr3_aa: CASSLGSGIGYNEQFF
cdr3_nt: TGTGCCAGCAGCTTAGGTAGCGGGATAGGGTACAATGAGCAGTTCTTC

v_call: TRBV29-1
j_call: TRBJ1-2
d_call: .
clone_size: .
cdr3_aa: CSVEGGGRESYTF
cdr3_nt: TGCAGCGTTGAAGGGGGGGGCCGAGAGAGCTACACCTTC

v_call: TRBV2
j_call: TRBJ2-2
d_call: TRBD2
clone_size: .
cdr3_aa: CASRSGMNTGELFF
cdr3_nt: TGTGCCAGCCGTAGCGGGATGAACACCGGGGAGCTGTTTTTT

v_call: TRBV12-3/TRBV12-4
j_call: TRBJ1-5
d_call: .
clone_size: few
cdr3_aa: CASSLAQDRPQHF
cdr3_nt: TGTGCCAGCAGTTTAGCACAGGATCGGCCCCAGCATTTT

v_call: TRBV20-1
j_call: TRBJ1-1
d_call: .
clone_size: .
cdr3_aa: CSARREGRGNTEAFF
cdr3_nt: TGCAGTGCTAGGCGGGAGGGCAGGGGAAACACTGAAGCTTTCTTT

v_call: TRBV27
j_call: TRBJ2-7
d_call: .
clone_size: .
cdr3_aa: CASRPLGDYEQYF
cdr3_nt: TGTGCCAGCAGGCCGTTAGGGGACTACGAGCAGTACTTC

v_call: TRBV12-3/TRBV12-4
j_call: TRBJ1-2
d_call: TRBD1
clone_size: few
cdr3_aa: CASSRGQGGYTF
cdr3_nt: TGTGCCAGCAGCAGGGGGCAGGGTGGCTACACCTTC

v_call: TRBV24-1
j_call: TRBJ2-1
d_call: .
clone_size: few
cdr3_aa: CATSALGPDEQFF
cdr3_nt: TGTGCCACCAGTGCCCTCGGGCCGGATGAGCAGTTCTTC

v_call: TRBV6-2/TRBV6-3
j_call: TRBJ2-3
d_call: .
clone_size: .
cdr3_aa: CASSYRVGADTQYF
cdr3_nt: TGTGCCAGCAGTTACAGGGTTGGGGCAGATACGCAGTATTTT

v_call: TRBV21-1
j_call: TRBJ2-1
d_call: .
clone_size: .
cdr3_aa: CASRQREHYNEQFF
cdr3_nt: TGTGCCAGCCGACAGCGGGAACACTACAATGAGCAGTTCTTC

v_call: TRBV27
j_call: TRBJ2-4
d_call: TRBD2
clone_size: few
cdr3_aa: CASAPGLAADIQYF
cdr3_nt: TGTGCCAGCGCCCCGGGACTAGCGGCCGACATTCAGTACTTC